Below, one T cell receptor beta chain is given with its context. The CDR3 contains 16 residues. The germline V gene encodes CDR1 SGHTA and CDR2 FQGNSA. V dropped 5 bases and J dropped 7; count of bases not matched to a gene: 12. The data belong to a study of blood T cell repertoires in COVID-19. Some clones are missing from TCRdb's copy, which holds only in-frame ones; the method was immunoSEQ multiplex PCR. The data hold around 150,000 clones, with around 86% observed a single time. The sequence was obtained from a man aged 65 to 85 with acute or convalescent COVID-19. Sequencing was done on a sample of peripheral blood. The chain recombines TRBV7-2 with TRBJ1-4, with 8 bases fitting TRBD1. CDR3 sequence: CASSPRRTGLGEKLFF. The CDR3 DNA reads TGTGCCAGCAGCCCCAGACGGACAGGGTTGGGTGAAAAACTGTTTTTT.